This T cell receptor beta chain is from a study of T cell responses to AZD1222 COVID-19 vaccine. With 0 bases removed from V and 8 bases from J, the gap between germline ends came to 16 bases. The CDR3 consists of 15 residues. CDR1 and CDR2 from the germline V gene are SEHNR and FQNEAQ (reference sequence). Remarks on this clone: Antigen unknown.

Doses given second, at about 4 or about 12 weeks, were pooled. Data came from immunoSEQ multiplex PCR; TCRdb stores just in-frame clones and leaves some out. The sample includes roughly 56,000 clones, around 85% seen only once; the top ten take roughly 25%. Findings and caveats of the study: White British people made up most donors, females outnumbered males, and clonal diversity was possibly underestimated. Regions 160-218 and 743-854 dominated among vaccine-associated CD4 TCRs spanning spike.

The V and J genes are TRBV7-9 and TRBJ1-2, with D perhaps matching TRBD1 (6 bases). The clonotype was recovered from an adult who received the AZD1222 COVID-19 vaccine. The sample in question was peripheral blood, obtained 28 days after the second AZD1222 dose. The CDR3 region has the DNA TGTGCCAGCAGCTTAGCGAGAGCGGGGGCAGGAGGCTACACCTTC. This codes for CASSLARAGAGGYTF.